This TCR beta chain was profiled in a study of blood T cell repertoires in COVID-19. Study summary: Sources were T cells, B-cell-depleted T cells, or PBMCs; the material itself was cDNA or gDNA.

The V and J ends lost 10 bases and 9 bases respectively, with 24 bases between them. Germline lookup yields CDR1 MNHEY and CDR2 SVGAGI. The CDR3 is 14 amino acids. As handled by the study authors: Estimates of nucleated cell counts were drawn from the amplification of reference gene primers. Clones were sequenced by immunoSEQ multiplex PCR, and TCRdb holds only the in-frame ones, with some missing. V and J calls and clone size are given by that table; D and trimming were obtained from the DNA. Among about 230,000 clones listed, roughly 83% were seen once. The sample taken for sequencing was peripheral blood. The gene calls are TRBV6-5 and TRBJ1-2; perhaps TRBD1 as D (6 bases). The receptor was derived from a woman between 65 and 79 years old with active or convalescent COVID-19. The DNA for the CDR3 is TGTGCCACGTTAACCACATTTTCAGGGGAACGCTACACCTTC. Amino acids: CATLTTFSGERYTF.